This T cell receptor beta chain came from a study of T-cell reconstitution after alpha-beta-depleted transplantation in children. A TCRbeta library incorporating unique molecular identifiers was prepared. TCRdb redid the calling of the PCR reads with MiXCR, one entry per CDR3 protein. The sample shows approximately 400,000 distinct CDR3 sequences, under 13% of them seen only once. This CDR3 is 15 amino acids long. V was cut by 5 bases and J by 2 bases, with 16 bases left in between. Germline values: CDR1 SGHVS, CDR2 FNYEAQ. The specimen was PBMCs from the stem cell graft donor, collected from the stem cell graft. The V and J genes are TRBV7-6 and TRBJ2-7; D might be TRBD1 (5 bases). The receptor was derived from a human donor who donated a stem cell graft to a child with acute myeloid leukemia. CDR3 nucleotide sequence: TGTGCCAGCAGCGCTCAGGGATTCCCGACCTACGAGCAGTACTTC. Its protein product is CASSAQGFPTYEQYF.